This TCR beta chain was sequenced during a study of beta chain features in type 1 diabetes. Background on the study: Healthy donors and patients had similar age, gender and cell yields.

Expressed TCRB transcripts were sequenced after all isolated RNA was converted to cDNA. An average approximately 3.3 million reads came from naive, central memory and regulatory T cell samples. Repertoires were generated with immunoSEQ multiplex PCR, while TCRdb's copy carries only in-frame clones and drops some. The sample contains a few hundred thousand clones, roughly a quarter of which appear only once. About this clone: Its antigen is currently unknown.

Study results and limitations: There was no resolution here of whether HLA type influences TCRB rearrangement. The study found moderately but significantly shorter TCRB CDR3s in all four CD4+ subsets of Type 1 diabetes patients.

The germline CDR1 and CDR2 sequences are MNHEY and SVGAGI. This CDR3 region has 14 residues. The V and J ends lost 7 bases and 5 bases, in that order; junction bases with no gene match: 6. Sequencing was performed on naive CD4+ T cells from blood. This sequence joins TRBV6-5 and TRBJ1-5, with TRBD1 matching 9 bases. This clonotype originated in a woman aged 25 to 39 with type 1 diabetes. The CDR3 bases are TGTGCCAGCATGCCGAGACAGGGGGATCAGCCCCAGCATTTT. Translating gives CASMPRQGDQPQHF.